The rows below give T cell receptor beta chains drawn from one sample of a study of shared clonotypes between healthy human individuals. Some clones are missing from TCRdb's copy, which holds only in-frame ones; the method was immunoSEQ multiplex PCR. The sample holds over a million clones; 75% to 85% are singletons and the top ten take around 0.6%. The sequencing input was memory CD4+ T cells from PBMCs. These TCRs come from a man between 18 and 29 years old in good health. Some clones in this sample may be carry-over from other donors' samples. The conserved cysteine and the conserved F or W are not part of the CDR3 here.

j_gene | v_gene | CDR3aa
TRBJ2-7 | TRBV9 | ASSGAGHTSREQY
TRBJ1-2 | TRBV5-1 | ASSLGSGDYGYT
TRBJ2-1 | TRBV2 | ASSDWTSGHNEQF
TRBJ2-1 | TRBV2 | ASSASSGHNEQF
TRBJ2-5 | TRBV28 | ASSSDRAGTQY
TRBJ2-1 | TRBV10-2 | ASSDVSGTSDEQF
TRBJ2-4 | TRBV5-5 | ASSRDRAGNIQY
TRBJ1-1 | TRBV7-3 | ASSATGVDTEAF
TRBJ1-5 | TRBV2 | ASSDTGGMPQH
TRBJ2-6 | TRBV5-4 | ASSSSSGTAGANVLT
TRBJ1-1 | TRBV25-1 | ASSWTGGARDTEAF
TRBJ1-4 | TRBV28 | ASSRAQLYNEKLF
TRBJ2-5 | TRBV15 | ATSRDRGRQETQY
TRBJ2-7 | TRBV28 | ASSQAGGPSPYEQY
TRBJ2-7 | TRBV10-2 | ASSEFGSRSEQY
TRBJ2-7 | TRBV5-6 | ASSLLRGYEQY
TRBJ1-2 | TRBV29-1 | SVEDLEGYT
TRBJ1-5 | TRBV25-1 | ASSVVSNQPQH
TRBJ2-4 | TRBV29-1 | SGGGSTDIQY
TRBJ1-1 | TRBV7-9 | ASSFWGAKAF
TRBJ2-2 | TRBV28 | ASRWEGMAGELF
TRBJ2-1 | TRBV9 | ASSVGVAVRNEQF
TRBJ1-5 | TRBV7-2 | ASSLDRGNQPQH
TRBJ2-5 | TRBV9 | ASSVGRLAGVETQY
TRBJ2-7 | TRBV5-8 | ASSLAGYSYEQY
TRBJ2-3 | TRBV5-4 | ASSLVTADTQY
TRBJ1-1 | TRBV28 | ASSFEGGGAF
TRBJ2-7 | TRBV27 | ASSLAGTNIVQY
TRBJ2-3 | TRBV28 | ASSFRDTQY
TRBJ2-7 | TRBV5-1 | ASSTDEQY
TRBJ2-4 | TRBV19 | ASSIEGGRGLAGGLAKNIQY
TRBJ2-1 | TRBV28 | ASSEQGWDEQF
TRBJ2-5 | TRBV19 | ASSSYQGGETQY